A single sample gave rise to the 31 T cell receptor beta chains below, sequenced in a study of shared T cell receptors in the human thymus. Method: immunoSEQ multiplex PCR; TCRdb's copy keeps in-frame clones and lacks some. The sample has 500,000 to 850,000 clones, 80% to 90% seen once. These same records also appear under a second study, on human thymus T cells.

Sequencing used thymocytes. These receptors came from a boy under two years old with a congenital heart defect.

The chain couples TRBV6-5 to TRBJ2-1; tentative D call: TRBD2 (6 bases). V was cut by 2 bases and J by 5 bases, with 13 bases left in between. The length of the CDR3 is 15 residues. Looked up from germline, CDR1 is MNHEY and CDR2 is SVGAGI. This CDR3 is CASSYGTRWNNEQFF. The DNA of the CDR3 is TGTGCCAGCAGTTACGGGACTCGATGGAACAATGAGCAGTTCTTC.

This chain uses TRBV10-1 with TRBJ2-3, with a tentative D call TRBD2 (5 bases). CDR3 length equals 15 residues. From germline, CDR1 is WNHNN and CDR2 SYGVQD (reference sequence). The ends were cut back, 4 bases at V and 6 bases at J, with 17 bases in the middle. CDR3: CASSGQRGQTDTQYF. CDR3 bases: TGCGCCAGCAGTGGGCAGAGAGGGCAAACGGATACGCAGTATTTT.

This clone appeared a single time. Additional DNA sequences in this sample encode the identical CDR3. The chain couples TRBV30 to TRBJ1-3; 9 nucleotides line up with TRBD1. CDR1 is GTSNPN, CDR2 SVGIG, per germline (reference sequence). The V gene end was trimmed by 2 bases and the J gene end by 8 bases; junction bases not matched to a gene: 16. This CDR3 comprises 17 residues. The CDR3 bases are TGTGCCTGGAGTAACCCCCGTGCACAGGGGGCGAGGTACACCATATATTTT. Protein sequence: CAWSNPRAQGARYTIYF.

V and J are TRBV28 and TRBJ2-7; 13 positions match TRBD2. Germline values: CDR1 MDHEN, CDR2 SYDVKM. The CDR3 runs 19 residues. Losses at the gene ends were 4 bases for V and 4 bases for J; bases not matched to a gene: 16. In nucleotides, the CDR3 is TGTGCCAGCAGTTCACCCTTTGGACTAGCGGGAGTTCCAGCGTACGAGCAGTACTTC. Translated: CASSSPFGLAGVPAYEQYF.

The chain joins TRBV28 to TRBJ1-2, with D hard to call. Germline V gives CDR1 MDHEN, CDR2 SYDVKM. Trimming removed 0 bases from V and 1 base from J, with 6 bases in between. The CDR3 spans 14 residues. The CDR3 DNA is TGTGCCAGCAGTTTATGGCCAGGTAACTATGGCTACACCTTC. This encodes CASSLWPGNYGYTF.

The chain carries TRBV4-1 and TRBJ2-1; the D gene is possibly TRBD2 (5 bases). CDR3 length: 17 residues. CDR1 MGHRA and CDR2 YSYEKL come from the germline V gene. V lost 0 bases to trimming and J lost 2 bases, with 14 bases between them. The DNA of the CDR3 is TGCGCCAGCAGCCAAGATCGTTCGGGGTTCGCCTACAATGAGCAGTTCTTC. Protein sequence: CASSQDRSGFAYNEQFF.

With respect to this clone: Other DNA sequences of this sample code for an identical CDR3. CDR3 in amino acids: CASSSRTGWNTEAFF. CDR3 nucleotides: TGTGCCAGCAGTTCTCGGACAGGGTGGAACACTGAAGCTTTCTTT. This chain links TRBV28 with TRBJ1-1, with TRBD1 identical over 8 bases. The CDR3 contains 15 residues. CDR1 MDHEN and CDR2 SYDVKM come from the germline V gene. The J segment lost 1 base and the V segment lost 4 bases, leaving 5 bases of the junction unmatched.

The V and J genes are TRBV7-2 and TRBJ2-3, with 11 bases that match TRBD2. Germline CDR1 is SGHTA and CDR2 is FQGNSA. After removal of 2 bases from V and 4 bases from J, the junction contained 8 bases not matched to a gene. The length of the CDR3 is 17 residues. The CDR3 DNA reads as TGTGCCAGCAGCTTAAAATGGCTAGCGGGAGGCCCAGATACGCAGTATTTT. Translation gives CASSLKWLAGGPDTQYF.

As for this clone: Other nucleotide sequences in the sample specify the same CDR3. The chain couples TRBV15 to TRBJ1-2; TRBD1 aligns across 9 bases. Germline V gene sequence: CDR1 LNHNV, CDR2 YYDKDF (reference sequence). J gave up 6 bases and V 3 bases, and 5 bases lay outside the gene matches. This CDR3 is built from 14 residues. In nucleotides, the CDR3 is TGTGCCACCAGCAGGACAGGGGGAAAAGATGGCTACACCTTC. Its protein product is CATSRTGGKDGYTF.

The chain uses TRBV6-5 and TRBJ1-1; D is possibly TRBD1 (5 bases). This CDR3 contains 14 residues. V lost 2 bases and J 3 bases, leaving 10 bases between the germline ends. Germline CDR1 and CDR2: MNHEY and SVGAGI. The CDR3 spells CASSYGGVDTEAFF. The CDR3, as DNA: TGTGCCAGCAGTTACGGGGGGGTGGACACTGAAGCTTTCTTT.

This sequence joins TRBV23-1 and TRBJ2-7; tentatively, D is TRBD1 (6 bases). TRBV23-1 is assigned to the ORF class and has an uncertain function. V was cut by 11 bases and J by 3 bases, with 14 bases left in between. The CDR3 sequence is 12 residues long. CDR3 nucleotides: TGCGCCTGTATCTACAGGGACTACGAGCAGTACTTC. Translated: CACIYRDYEQYF.

The chain links TRBV9 to TRBJ2-3, with TRBD2 as a possible D gene (6 bases). Per the germline V gene, CDR1 is SGDLS and CDR2 is YYNGEE. The CDR3 is 14 amino acids. Trimming took 5 bases from V and 2 from J, leaving 12 bases between them. The CDR3 DNA follows: TGTGCCAGCAGTTCCCGGGGGTACACAGATACGCAGTATTTT. This sequence encodes CASSSRGYTDTQYF.

This clone came up a few times. J is TRBJ2-1 and V is TRBV27, with D maybe TRBD2 (6 bases). The CDR3 runs to 15 residues. V was cut by 2 bases and J by 5 bases, with 13 bases left in between. Germline V gene data show CDR1 as MNHEY and CDR2 as SMNVEV (reference sequence). The DNA of the CDR3 is TGTGCCAGCAGTTTAAGGAGGGCCTGGGACAATGAGCAGTTCTTC. This encodes CASSLRRAWDNEQFF.

This clone was observed a single time. V is TRBV5-6 and J is TRBJ2-1; 9 bases align to TRBD2. V shed 0 bases and J 5 bases; nucleotides not matched to a gene: 6. CDR3 length: 16 amino acids. The germline CDR1 and CDR2 sequences are SGHDT and YYEEEE. The CDR3 sequence: CASSLVLPSGDNEQFF. CDR3 nucleotides: TGTGCCAGCAGCTTGGTTTTACCTAGCGGGGACAATGAGCAGTTCTTC.

The rearrangement uses TRBV28 and TRBJ2-5, with D hard to call. The germline V and J ends were trimmed by 0 bases and 1 base, with 6 bases remaining between them. The CDR3 sequence is 14 residues long. Germline assignment: CDR1 MDHEN and CDR2 SYDVKM. The CDR3 here is CASSLWRIQETQYF. DNA for the CDR3: TGTGCCAGCAGTTTATGGAGGATCCAAGAGACCCAGTACTTC.

The chain is built from TRBV4-3 and TRBJ2-1; TRBD2 matches at 11 bases. Germline trimming cut 1 base from V and 8 bases from J; bases unmatched to any gene: 4. This CDR3 has 15 amino acids. CDR1 is LGHNA and CDR2 is YSLEER in the germline V gene. CDR3 sequence reads: CASSQVLAGGYEQFF. The CDR3 DNA is TGCGCCAGCAGCCAAGTCCTAGCGGGGGGTTATGAGCAGTTCTTC.

This chain links TRBV11-2 with TRBJ2-7; tentatively, D is TRBD2 (6 bases). Germline assignment: CDR1 SGHAT and CDR2 FQNNGV. V lost 0 bases and J lost 3, with 24 bases in between. The length of the CDR3 is 19 residues. CDR3 in amino acids: CASSLDSPNWGDLDYEQYF. The CDR3 nucleotides read TGTGCCAGCAGCTTAGACTCACCCAATTGGGGGGACTTAGACTACGAGCAGTACTTC. Filled out from reference TRBV11-2 and TRBJ2-7, the complete variable domain reads EAGVAQSPRYKIIEKRQSVAFWCNPISGHATLYWYQQILGQGPKLLIQFQNNGVVDDSQLPKDRFSAERLKGVDSTLKIQPAKLEDSAVYLCASSLDSPNWGDLDYEQYFGPGTRLTVT.

The chain couples TRBV5-1 to TRBJ2-4, with no clear D. V was clipped by 4 bases and J by 0 bases, with 11 bases between them. Germline V gives CDR1 SGHRS, CDR2 YFSETQ. The CDR3 consists of 15 residues. For the CDR3, the DNA is TGCGCCAGCAGCCCCGCGTCCGGAGCCAAAAACATTCAGTACTTC. This encodes CASSPASGAKNIQYF. Filled out from reference TRBV5-1 and TRBJ2-4, the complete variable domain reads KAGVTQTPRYLIKTRGQQVTLSCSPISGHRSVSWYQQTPGQGLQFLFEYFSETQRNKGNFPGRFSGRQFSNSRSEMNVSTLELGDSALYLCASSPASGAKNIQYFGAGTRLSVL.

The V call is TRBV6-6, the J call TRBJ2-7, with 9 nucleotides matching TRBD1. From germline, CDR1 is MNHNY and CDR2 SVGAGI (reference sequence). Germline trimming cut 1 base from V and 2 bases from J; bases unmatched to any gene: 3. The CDR3 contains 15 residues. CDR3 nucleotide sequence: TGTGCCAGCAGTTACTTTGGGGACAGGGCCTACGAGCAGTACTTC. Translation: CASSYFGDRAYEQYF.

The chain combines TRBV4-1 with TRBJ2-4; possibly TRBD1 for D (6 bases). Germline CDR1 and CDR2: MGHRA and YSYEKL. The CDR3 spans 14 residues. The V gene lost 2 bases and the J gene lost 1 base, with 6 bases spanning the gap. The chain's CDR3 is CASSQTGAKNIQYF. The CDR3 region has the DNA TGCGCCAGCAGCCAAACAGGGGCCAAAAACATTCAGTACTTC.

This chain uses TRBV7-9 with TRBJ2-2, with D hard to call. Germline V gene sequence: CDR1 SEHNR, CDR2 FQNEAQ (reference sequence). V gave up 5 bases and J gave up 6 bases, with 7 bases separating them. The length of the CDR3 is 12 residues. CDR3 sequence (DNA): TGTGCCAGCAGCCCTCAGGCCGGGGAGCTGTTTTTT. This translates into CASSPQAGELFF.

This clone occurred once. The CDR3 loop reads CASSLRRVFNQPQHF. In DNA form, the CDR3 reads TGTGCCAGCAGTTTAAGGAGGGTGTTCAATCAGCCCCAGCATTTT. The chain combines TRBV28 with TRBJ1-5; D not resolved. The V gene lost 2 bases and the J gene lost 3 bases, with 11 bases spanning the gap. Germline V gene sequence: CDR1 MDHEN, CDR2 SYDVKM. This CDR3 comprises 15 residues.

The rearrangement joins TRBV7-9 to TRBJ2-7; the D is unclear. The CDR3 sequence is 18 residues long. V was clipped by 2 bases and J by 3 bases, with 23 bases between them. In germline, CDR1 is SEHNR, CDR2 FQNEAQ (reference sequence). The CDR3 is CASSLKTYSSQVVYEQYF. The CDR3 DNA reads TGTGCCAGCAGCTTAAAGACCTATAGCAGCCAAGTGGTCTACGAGCAGTACTTC.

With respect to this clone: The same CDR3 is also encoded by other DNA sequences in this sample. V and J are TRBV10-3 and TRBJ2-7; D possibly corresponds to TRBD2 (6 bases). CDR1 ENHRY and CDR2 SYGVKD come from the germline V gene. Trimming took 0 bases from V and 2 from J, leaving 8 bases between them. This CDR3 has 14 residues. The CDR3 DNA follows: TGTGCCATCAGTGAGTCGGGGGGACCCTACGAGCAGTACTTC. Its translation is CAISESGGPYEQYF.

V and J are TRBV5-1 and TRBJ2-5; D unresolved. This CDR3 region has 14 residues. Germline lookup yields CDR1 SGHRS and CDR2 YFSETQ. V lost 2 bases and J lost 11, with 19 bases in between. CDR3 DNA: TGCGCCAGCAGCTTTTCTGTTGTTGATAGTCCGCAGTACTTC. Translating gives CASSFSVVDSPQYF.

The chain is built from TRBV30 and TRBJ1-1; TRBD1 matches at 9 bases. Germline V gene sequence: CDR1 GTSNPN, CDR2 SVGIG (reference sequence). V lost 3 bases and J lost 4; bases outside the gene matches: 6. CDR3 length: 14 residues. CDR3 region: CAWSPQGASTEAFF. CDR3 bases: TGTGCCTGGAGCCCACAGGGGGCCAGCACTGAAGCTTTCTTT.

The gene calls are TRBV28 and TRBJ2-1; D possibly corresponds to TRBD2 (6 bases). In germline, CDR1 is MDHEN, CDR2 SYDVKM. The CDR3 contains 16 residues. V was cut by 8 bases and J by 0 bases, with 17 bases left in between. The CDR3 sequence is CASRPPAGRSYNEQFF. CDR3 bases: TGTGCCAGCCGGCCACCCGCGGGACGCTCCTACAATGAGCAGTTCTTC.

This chain uses TRBV19 with TRBJ2-2; possible D gene TRBD1, 6 bases. This CDR3 is built from 16 residues. The germline gives CDR1 LNHDA, CDR2 SQIVND (reference sequence). V was trimmed by 8 bases and J by 1 base, leaving 17 bases between them. For the CDR3, the DNA is TGTGCCAGTGTCCCCGTCGACAGGAAGAACACCGGGGAGCTGTTTTTT. This translates into CASVPVDRKNTGELFF.

The chain has TRBV4-1 and TRBJ2-1; tentatively, D is TRBD1 (5 bases). This CDR3 is built from 15 residues. CDR1 and CDR2 (germline): MGHRA, YSYEKL. The germline V and J ends were trimmed by 3 bases and 5 bases, with 14 bases remaining between them. In DNA, the CDR3 is TGCGCCAGCAGCCATTTGGTTGGGGCCCACAATGAGCAGTTCTTC. Amino acid sequence: CASSHLVGAHNEQFF.

The rearrangement links TRBV7-2 to TRBJ1-4, with 8 bases identical to TRBD1. Germline CDR1 SGHTA, CDR2 FQGNSA. There are 15 residues in the CDR3. Germline trimming cut 5 bases from V and 4 bases from J; bases unmatched to any gene: 6. Here the CDR3 DNA reads TGTGCCAGCAGCCCAAGGACAGGGAATAATGAAAAACTGTTTTTT. Its translation: CASSPRTGNNEKLFF.

The V gene is TRBV6-5, the J gene TRBJ1-3, with D maybe TRBD1 (6 bases). Trimming shortened V by 6 bases and J by 2 bases, and 8 bases separated the two germline ends. The CDR3 runs 13 residues. Germline CDR1 reads MNHEY; CDR2 reads SVGAGI. The CDR3 region has the DNA TGTGCCAGCAGAGACAGGACTGGAAACACCATATATTTT. Translating it yields CASRDRTGNTIYF.